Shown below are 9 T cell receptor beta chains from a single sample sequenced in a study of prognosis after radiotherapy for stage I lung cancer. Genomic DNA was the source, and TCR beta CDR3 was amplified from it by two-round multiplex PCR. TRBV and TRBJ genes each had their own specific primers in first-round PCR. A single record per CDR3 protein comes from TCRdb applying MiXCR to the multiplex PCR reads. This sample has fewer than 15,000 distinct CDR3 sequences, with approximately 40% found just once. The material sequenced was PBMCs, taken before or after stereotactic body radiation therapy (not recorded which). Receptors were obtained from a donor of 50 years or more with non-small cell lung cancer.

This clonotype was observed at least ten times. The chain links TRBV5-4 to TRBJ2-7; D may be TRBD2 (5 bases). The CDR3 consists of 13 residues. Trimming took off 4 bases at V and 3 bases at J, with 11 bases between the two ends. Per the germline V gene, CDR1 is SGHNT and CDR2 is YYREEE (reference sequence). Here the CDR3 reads CASSGGWDYEQYF. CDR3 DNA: TGTGCCAGCAGCGGCGGGTGGGACTACGAGCAGTACTTC.

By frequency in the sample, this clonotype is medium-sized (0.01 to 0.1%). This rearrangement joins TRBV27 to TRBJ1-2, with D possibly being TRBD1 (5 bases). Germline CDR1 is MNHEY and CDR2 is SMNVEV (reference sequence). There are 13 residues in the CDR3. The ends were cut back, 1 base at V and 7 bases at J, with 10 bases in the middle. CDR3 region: CASSLWGGGGYTF. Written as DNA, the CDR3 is TGTGCCAGCAGTTTATGGGGGGGTGGTGGCTACACCTTC.

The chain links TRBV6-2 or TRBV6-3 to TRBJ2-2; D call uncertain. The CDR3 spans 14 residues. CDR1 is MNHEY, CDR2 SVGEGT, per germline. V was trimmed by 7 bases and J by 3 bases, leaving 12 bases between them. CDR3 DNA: TGTGCCAGCATTGGTGGGCCCGACACCGGGGAGCTGTTTTTT. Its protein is CASIGGPDTGELFF.

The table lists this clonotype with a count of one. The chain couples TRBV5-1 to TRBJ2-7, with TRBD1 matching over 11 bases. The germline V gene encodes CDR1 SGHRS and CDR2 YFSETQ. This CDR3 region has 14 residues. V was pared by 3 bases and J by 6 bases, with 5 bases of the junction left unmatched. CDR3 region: CASSSGTGGPEQYF. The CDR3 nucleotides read TGCGCCAGCAGCTCAGGGACAGGGGGGCCCGAGCAGTACTTC. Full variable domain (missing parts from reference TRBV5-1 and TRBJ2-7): KAGVTQTPRYLIKTRGQQVTLSCSPISGHRSVSWYQQTPGQGLQFLFEYFSETQRNKGNFPGRFSGRQFSNSRSEMNVSTLELGDSALYLCASSSGTGGPEQYFGPGTRLTVT.

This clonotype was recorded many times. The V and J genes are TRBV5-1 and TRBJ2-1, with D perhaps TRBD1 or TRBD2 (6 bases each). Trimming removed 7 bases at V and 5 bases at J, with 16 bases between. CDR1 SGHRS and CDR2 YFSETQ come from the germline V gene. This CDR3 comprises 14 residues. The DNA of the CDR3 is TGCGCCAGCTCCACGGGGGCAGAGAACAATGAGCAGTTCTTC. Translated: CASSTGAENNEQFF.

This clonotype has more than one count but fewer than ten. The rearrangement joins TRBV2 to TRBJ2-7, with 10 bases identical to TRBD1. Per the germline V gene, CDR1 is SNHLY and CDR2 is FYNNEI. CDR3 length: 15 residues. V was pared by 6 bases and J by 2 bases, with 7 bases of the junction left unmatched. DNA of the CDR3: TGTGCCAGCAGACGTACTGGGACAGGGGCCTACGAGCAGTACTTC. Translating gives CASRRTGTGAYEQYF.

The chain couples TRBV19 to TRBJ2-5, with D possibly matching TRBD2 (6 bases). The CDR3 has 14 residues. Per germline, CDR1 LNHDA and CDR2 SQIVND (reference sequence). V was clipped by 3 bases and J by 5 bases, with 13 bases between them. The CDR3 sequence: CASSMRAGLETQYF. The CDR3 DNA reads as TGTGCCAGTAGTATGAGGGCGGGGTTGGAGACCCAGTACTTC.

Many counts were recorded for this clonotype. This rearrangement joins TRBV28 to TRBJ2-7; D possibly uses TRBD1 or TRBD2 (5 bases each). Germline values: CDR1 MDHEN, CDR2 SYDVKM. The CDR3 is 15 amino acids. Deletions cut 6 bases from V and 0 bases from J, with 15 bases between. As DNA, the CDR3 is TGTGCCAGCAGCTTCGGGCTGAGGGGCTCCTACGAGCAGTACTTC. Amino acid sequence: CASSFGLRGSYEQYF.

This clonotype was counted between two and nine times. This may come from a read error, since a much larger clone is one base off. CDR3 nucleotides: TGCAGCGCCCCAGGGGGGACAGTGGGTACCGATGAGCAGTTCTTC. Amino acids: CSAPGGTVGTDEQFF. This sequence joins TRBV29-1 and TRBJ2-1, with D possibly being TRBD1 (7 bases). Germline CDR1 is SQVTM and CDR2 is ANQGSEA. The CDR3 runs to 15 residues. Trimming shortened V by 7 bases and J by 8 bases, and 24 bases separated the two germline ends.